The entry below gives a single TCR beta chain sequence along with its context. Its antigen remains unknown. Next came a second PCR, run for about 6 to 12 cycles, which used a sample-barcoded 5' primer along with a J-beta primer mix. Sequencing recovered at least 3 million CDR3-containing paired-end reads from each sample. TCRdb independently ran MiXCR on the 5' RACE reads; one entry per CDR3 protein. Among 1.5 million to 2 million distinct CDR3 sequences listed, 28% were seen once. This record belongs to a study of blood T cells in healthy people across ages. Points from the study as a whole: Older individuals had lower TCR beta diversity per million T cells (the decline was roughly linear).

The V gene's germline CDR1 is DFQATT and CDR2 SNEGSKA (reference sequence). V was trimmed by 6 bases and J by 8 bases, leaving 17 bases between them. The CDR3 length is 13 residues. Sequenced: blood. V usage is TRBV20-1 and J usage is TRBJ2-1, with TRBD2 as a possible D gene (7 bases). The clonotype comes from a woman between 25 and 40 years old in good health. In nucleotides, the CDR3 is TGCAGTGCGCCGGGGGGCGGGGGTTATGAGCAGTTCTTC. Translating it yields CSAPGGGGYEQFF.